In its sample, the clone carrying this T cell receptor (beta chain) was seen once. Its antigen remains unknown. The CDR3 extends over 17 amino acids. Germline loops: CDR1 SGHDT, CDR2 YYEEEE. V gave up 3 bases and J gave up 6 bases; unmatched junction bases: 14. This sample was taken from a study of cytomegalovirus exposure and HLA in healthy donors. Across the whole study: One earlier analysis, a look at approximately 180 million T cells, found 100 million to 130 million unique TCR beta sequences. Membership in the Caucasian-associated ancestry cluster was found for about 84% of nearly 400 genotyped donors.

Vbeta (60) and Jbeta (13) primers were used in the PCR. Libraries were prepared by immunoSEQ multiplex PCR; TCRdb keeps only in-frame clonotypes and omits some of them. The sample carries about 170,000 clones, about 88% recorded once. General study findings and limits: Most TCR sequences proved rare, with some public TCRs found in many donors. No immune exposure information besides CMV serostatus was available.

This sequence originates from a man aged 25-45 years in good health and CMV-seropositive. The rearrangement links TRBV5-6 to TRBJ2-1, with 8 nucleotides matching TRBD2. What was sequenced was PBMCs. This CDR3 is CASSWEWAAGVPNEQFF. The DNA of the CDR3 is TGTGCCAGCAGCTGGGAATGGGCAGCGGGAGTGCCCAATGAGCAGTTCTTC. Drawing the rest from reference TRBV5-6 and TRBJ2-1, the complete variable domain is DAGVTQSPTHLIKTRGQQVTLRCSPKSGHDTVSWYQQALGQGPQFIFQYYEEEERQRGNFPDRFSGHQFPNYSSELNVNALLLGDSALYLCASSWEWAAGVPNEQFFGPGTRLTVL.